These T cell receptor beta chains were read from a single sample in a study of T cells in Graves' hyperthyroidism and ophthalmopathy. TCRdb redid the calling of the multiplex PCR reads with MiXCR, one entry per CDR3 protein. Of around 500,000 distinct CDR3 sequences in the sample, around 13% were seen once. The sequencing input was blood. Source of these receptors: a woman in her thirties or forties with Graves' hyperthyroidism. Both conserved end residues are part of each CDR3. The order of the fields is V gene, clone size, D gene, J gene, CDR3 DNA, CDR3 protein. The D gene is left open where the match is weak. The listing skips clone size in some rows; elsewhere it reads once, few, many or a size class.

TRBV27	NA	TRBD2	TRBJ2-5	TGTGCCAGCAGTTTATTATATAGCGGGGGTTTAATCCAAGAGACCCAGTACTTC	CASSLLYSGGLIQETQYF
TRBV28	NA	NA	TRBJ2-1	TGTGCCAGCCGGTTAGGGGGTAGCTCCTACAATGAGCAGTTCTTC	CASRLGGSSYNEQFF
TRBV7-6	few	NA	TRBJ1-3	TGTGCCAGCAGCTTAGACCACGGGACGGTCTTTTCCGGAAACACCATATATTTT	CASSLDHGTVFSGNTIYF
TRBV27	few	TRBD2	TRBJ2-2	TGTGCCAGCAGTGTGGGGACTAGCGTGGTTGGCGGGGAGCTGTTTTTT	CASSVGTSVVGGELFF
TRBV20-1	once	TRBD2	TRBJ2-7	TGCAGTGCTCCGACTAGCGGGAGGGTAATCTCCTACGAGCAGTACTTC	CSAPTSGRVISYEQYF
TRBV7-9	many	TRBD2	TRBJ2-1	TGTGCCAGCAGTCTCCTGGTCGGGAGGAGCTCCTACAATGAGCAGTTCTTC	CASSLLVGRSSYNEQFF
TRBV5-1	NA	TRBD2	TRBJ2-3	TGCGCCAGCAGCTTGTTTGGGACTAGCGGGACAGATACGCAGTATTTT	CASSLFGTSGTDTQYF
TRBV12-3/TRBV12-4	NA	TRBD1	TRBJ1-1	TGTGCCAGCAACCTGGGGACAGCCAGTGAAGCTTTCTTT	CASNLGTASEAFF
TRBV30	NA	TRBD1	TRBJ2-7	TGTGCCCAACAGGGGGGCAGCTACGAGCAGTACTTC	CAQQGGSYEQYF
TRBV3-1	many	NA	TRBJ2-7	TGTGCCAGCAGCCAAGGACCCGCCCGGGGTTACGAGCAGTACTTC	CASSQGPARGYEQYF
TRBV12-3/TRBV12-4	NA	TRBD2	TRBJ2-4	TGTGCCAGCAGTCGGGGGGGCAAAAACATTCAGTACTTC	CASSRGGKNIQYF
TRBV24-1	many	TRBD2	TRBJ2-1	TGTGCCACCAGTGCTCCGGGACTAGCGGGAGGGGTTGAGCAGTTCTTC	CATSAPGLAGGVEQFF
TRBV11-2	many	NA	TRBJ2-5	TGTGCCAGCAGCCCCCGGCCTGAGACCCAGTACTTC	CASSPRPETQYF
TRBV5-1	many	NA	TRBJ2-3	TGCGCCTCCACGAGGGGTCCGACAGATACGCAGTATTTT	CASTRGPTDTQYF